One sample yielded the 29 T cell receptor beta chains listed below, sequenced in a study of T cells expressing NK-cell markers. TCRdb reworked the 5' RACE reads into one entry per CDR3 protein, no DNA. In total, the table holds some 190,000 distinct CDR3 sequences. Sequenced material: blood T cells: a sorted CD56 or NKG2C T cell subset, CD4+ or CD8+ T cells, or bulk PBMC T cells (not recorded which). Source of these receptors: a man aged 18 to 70 in good health.

The rearrangement joins TRBV27 to TRBJ2-1; as DNA is missing, the TRBD1 call by TCRdb cannot be tested. Germline V gene lookup returns CDR1 MNHEY and CDR2 SMNVEV (reference sequence). The CDR3 is 14 amino acids. CDR3 residues: CASGGGTGSGEQFF.

The CDR3 loop is CASSQDHLRDTQYF. The V gene is TRBV4-1, the J gene TRBJ2-3. Per germline, CDR1 MGHRA and CDR2 YSYEKL. The CDR3 length is 14 residues.

The V gene is TRBV6-1, the J gene TRBJ2-2; TCRdb reports TRBD2, a call that lacks DNA to check it against. The germline V gene encodes CDR1 MNHNS and CDR2 SASEGT. The CDR3 extends over 16 amino acids. CDR3 in amino acids: CASTSGLAGNTGELFF.

The chain carries TRBV12-3 or TRBV12-4 and TRBJ2-1; with no DNA, the TCRdb D assignment of TRBD2 cannot be verified. There are 13 residues in the CDR3. The CDR3 loop reads CASSLSLGSEQFF.

V and J are TRBV10-2 and TRBJ2-2; the TRBD1 assignment by TCRdb is unverifiable without DNA. Germline loops: CDR1 WSHSY, CDR2 SAAADI. This CDR3 has 14 residues. The CDR3 is CASGGSGGTGELFF.

The V call is TRBV4-1, the J call TRBJ2-3; the D call of TRBD2 rests on TCRdb alone, since no DNA is present to check it. The CDR3 extends over 15 amino acids. Germline V gives CDR1 MGHRA, CDR2 YSYEKL. This chain's CDR3 is CASSRSSGGTDTQYF.

The rearrangement links TRBV6-1 to TRBJ2-7. There are 14 residues in the CDR3. Looked up from germline, CDR1 is MNHNS and CDR2 is SASEGT. CDR3 region: CASSEGLQYHEQYF.

The rearrangement joins TRBV19 to TRBJ2-7; TCRdb gives TRBD1 as the D gene, but with no DNA this cannot be confirmed. CDR1 and CDR2 from the germline V gene are LNHDA and SQIVND (reference sequence). This CDR3 has 13 amino acids. This CDR3 is CASSAQENYEQYF.

The chain couples TRBV11-1 to TRBJ1-1; the TCRdb call, TRBD1, lacks DNA for checking. Germline loops: CDR1 SGHAT, CDR2 FQDESV (reference sequence). CDR3 length: 14 amino acids. CDR3 amino acids: CASTLGGGSTEAFF. The whole variable domain, remainder taken from reference TRBV11-1 and TRBJ1-1, is EAEVAQSPRYKITEKSQAVAFWCDPISGHATLYWYRQILGQGPELLVQFQDESVVDDSQLPKDRFSAERLKGVDSTLKIQPAELGDSAMYLCASTLGGGSTEAFFGQGTRLTVV.

The J gene is TRBJ2-5, the V gene TRBV28; TCRdb selects TRBD1, and the lack of DNA leaves this call unchecked. The CDR3 has 14 amino acids. Per the germline V gene, CDR1 is MDHEN and CDR2 is SYDVKM. CDR3 amino acids: CASSPKALLETQYF.

V usage is TRBV4-1 and J usage is TRBJ1-6. Germline lookup yields CDR1 MGHRA and CDR2 YSYEKL. The CDR3 has 13 amino acids. The CDR3 protein is CASSLQQNSPLHF.

This chain connects TRBV7-9 to TRBJ1-2. The CDR3 runs to 13 residues. Germline V CDR1 and CDR2: SEHNR, FQNEAQ (reference sequence). The chain's CDR3 is CASSKTPNYGYTF.

The gene calls are TRBV11-3 and TRBJ2-1; TCRdb's D call of TRBD2 is untestable without DNA. The germline V gene encodes CDR1 SGHNT and CDR2 YENEEA. The CDR3 has 15 residues. The CDR3 spells CASSTGTGLFPQQFF.

The chain recombines TRBV18 with TRBJ1-2; TCRdb lists TRBD1, though no DNA is available to test this call. The CDR3 totals 16 residues. The germline V gene encodes CDR1 KGHSH and CDR2 LQKENI. The CDR3 region is CASSPPPLAGGYGYTF.

The chain employs TRBV3-1 and TRBJ2-3; TCRdb reports TRBD2, a call that lacks DNA to check it against. Germline V CDR1 and CDR2: LGHDT, YNNKEL (reference sequence). This CDR3 comprises 15 residues. The CDR3 protein is CASSPRTSFTDTQYF.

The chain couples TRBV5-6 to TRBJ2-7; no DNA is available, so the TRBD2 call from TCRdb remains unchecked. Germline V gene data show CDR1 as SGHDT and CDR2 as YYEEEE. There are 17 residues in the CDR3. CDR3 in amino acids: CASSLALAGGPSGEQYF.

The chain is built from TRBV14 and TRBJ1-5. CDR1 and CDR2 from the germline V gene are SGHDN and FVKESK. The CDR3 extends over 15 amino acids. Here the CDR3 reads CASSQVMRGIQPQHF.

The chain is built from TRBV6-1 and TRBJ1-2; TCRdb designates TRBD1, a call that cannot be tested without DNA. CDR1 is MNHNS, CDR2 SASEGT, per germline. This CDR3 has 14 residues. CDR3 amino acids: CASSDGHEVYGYTF.

The gene calls are TRBV9 and TRBJ2-5; checking the TCRdb D call of TRBD2 is not possible without DNA. CDR3 length: 15 residues. From germline, CDR1 is SGDLS and CDR2 YYNGEE. The CDR3 loop is CASSARTSGQETQYF.

CDR3 sequence: CASRLTRGETQYF. The chain has TRBV5-6 and TRBJ2-5; as DNA is missing, the TRBD2 call by TCRdb cannot be tested. From germline, CDR1 is SGHDT and CDR2 YYEEEE. The CDR3 contains 13 residues.

The chain recombines TRBV21-1 with TRBJ2-3; TCRdb indicates TRBD1, and absent DNA this call remains unverified. TRBV21-1 is a documented pseudogene. The CDR3 has 15 residues. The CDR3 sequence is CASSKTGTFTDTQYF.

V is TRBV12-5 and J is TRBJ2-1. The V gene's germline CDR1 is LGHNT and CDR2 FRNRAP. CDR3 length: 12 amino acids. The CDR3 here is CASGNYRNEQFF.

This sequence joins TRBV29-1 and TRBJ2-7; TCRdb's D gene call, TRBD1, goes unchecked for lack of DNA. Germline lookup yields CDR1 SQVTM and CDR2 ANQGSEA. This CDR3 has 11 residues. The chain's CDR3 is CSAGTTYEQYF.

This chain links TRBV3-1 with TRBJ2-5; TCRdb gives TRBD1 as the D gene, but with no DNA this cannot be confirmed. In germline, CDR1 is LGHDT, CDR2 YNNKEL (reference sequence). This CDR3 spans 13 amino acids. The CDR3 reads CASSHPGGETQYF.

This chain links TRBV20-1 with TRBJ1-4; without DNA, the TCRdb call of TRBD1 cannot be checked. The CDR3 contains 14 residues. Germline CDR1 reads DFQATT; CDR2 reads SNEGSKA (reference sequence). The chain's CDR3 is CSAPEGAANEKLFF.

This chain uses TRBV28 with TRBJ1-5. Germline values: CDR1 MDHEN, CDR2 SYDVKM. The CDR3 covers 16 residues. CDR3 protein: CASSLEGRASNQPQHF.

The chain has TRBV20-1 and TRBJ2-7; absent DNA, TCRdb's TRBD2 call cannot be checked. CDR1 DFQATT and CDR2 SNEGSKA come from the germline V gene (reference sequence). The CDR3 contains 16 residues. The CDR3 is CSARDQSGALGGEQYF.

The chain employs TRBV7-9 and TRBJ2-1. Germline V gives CDR1 SEHNR, CDR2 FQNEAQ (reference sequence). CDR3 length equals 14 residues. CDR3: CASSEGGRHNEQFF.

The chain links TRBV10-3 to TRBJ2-7; TCRdb's D call of TRBD1 is untestable without DNA. CDR3 length: 14 amino acids. Germline V lookup: CDR1 ENHRY, CDR2 SYGVKD. The CDR3 region is CAISPGTPQYEQYF.